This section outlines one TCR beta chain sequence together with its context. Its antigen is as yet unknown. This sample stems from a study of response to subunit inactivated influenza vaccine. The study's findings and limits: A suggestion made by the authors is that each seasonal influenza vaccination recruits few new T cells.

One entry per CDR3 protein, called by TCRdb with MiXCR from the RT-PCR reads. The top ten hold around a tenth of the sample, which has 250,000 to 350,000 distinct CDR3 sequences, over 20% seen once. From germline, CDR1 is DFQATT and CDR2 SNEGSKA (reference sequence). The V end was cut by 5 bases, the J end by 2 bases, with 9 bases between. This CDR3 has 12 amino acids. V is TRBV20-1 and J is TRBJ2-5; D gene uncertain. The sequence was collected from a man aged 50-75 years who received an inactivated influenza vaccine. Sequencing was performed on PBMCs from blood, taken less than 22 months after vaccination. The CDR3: CSARSEQETQYF. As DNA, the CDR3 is TGCAGTGCTCGGAGCGAACAAGAGACCCAGTACTTC.